These 4 T cell receptor beta chains originate from one sample sequenced in a study of T cells in Graves' hyperthyroidism and ophthalmopathy. Researchers amplified the TCR beta CDR3 regions from RNA transcripts. Using the HTBI primer set, a first-round RT-PCR was run on the TCR CDR3. In TCRdb, the multiplex PCR reads were re-called with MiXCR into one record per CDR3 protein. Of hundreds of thousands of distinct CDR3 sequences in the sample, roughly 15% were seen once. The sequenced sample was blood. The receptors derive from a woman in her 40s with Graves' ophthalmopathy.

This sequence joins TRBV18 and TRBJ2-3; perhaps TRBD2 as D (7 bases). Germline CDR1 KGHSH, CDR2 LQKENI. This CDR3 is 18 amino acids long. V dropped 0 bases and J dropped 5 bases, with 21 bases sitting between them. CDR3 in amino acids: CASSPPDQERGGRDTQYF. DNA of the CDR3: TGTGCCAGCTCACCACCGGATCAAGAAAGGGGGGGCAGAGATACGCAGTATTTT.

There are many counts of this clonotype. CDR3 DNA: TGTGCCAGCAGCTCGACTATCCTAGATACGCAGTATTTT. This sequence encodes CASSSTILDTQYF. The V call is TRBV11-2, the J call TRBJ2-3; possible D gene TRBD2, 5 bases. The germline V and J ends were trimmed by 4 bases and 5 bases, with 10 bases remaining between them. There are 13 residues in the CDR3. The germline V gene has CDR1 SGHAT and CDR2 FQNNGV.

Concerning this clonotype: A read error may be the cause here, since a much bigger clone is one base away. This chain's CDR3 is CASSSYGSGRKTHNEQFF. Written as DNA, the CDR3 is TGTGCCAGCAGCTCCTACGGGTCGGGACGGAAAACCCACAATGAGCAGTTCTTC. The genes are TRBV7-6 and TRBJ2-1; D could derive from TRBD1 or TRBD2 (5 bases each). Germline-derived CDR1 and CDR2 are SGHVS and FNYEAQ. The V gene lost 4 bases and the J gene lost 5 bases, with 24 bases spanning the gap. CDR3 length: 18 residues.

At least ten counts were recorded for this clonotype. V is TRBV7-9 and J is TRBJ2-1; D is possibly TRBD1 (7 bases). Germline CDR1 SEHNR, CDR2 FQNEAQ (reference sequence). Trimming took 2 bases from V and 9 from J, leaving 20 bases between them. The CDR3 extends over 16 amino acids. The CDR3 coding sequence is TGTGCCAGCAGCTTAAACCCAGGGGGGTACCAGGGTGAGCAGTTCTTC. Protein: CASSLNPGGYQGEQFF.